Below are 12 T cell receptor beta chains sequenced from a single sample in a study of blood T cell repertoires in COVID-19. Some clones are missing from TCRdb's copy, which holds only in-frame ones; the method was immunoSEQ multiplex PCR. The sample contains fewer than 200,000 clones, just under 85% of which appear only once. Material: peripheral blood. Source of these receptors: an elderly woman with acute or convalescent COVID-19.

In this sample, this clone turned up once. The chain has TRBV7-2 and TRBJ1-4, with 7 bases aligning to TRBD1. This CDR3 contains 18 residues. The V segment lost 1 base and the J segment 8 bases; nucleotides outside the gene matches: 16. CDR1 and CDR2 (germline): SGHTA, FQGNSA. In nucleotides, the CDR3 is TGTGCCAGCAGCTTAGTGGGACAGTCGCTTCAAGTAGGGGAAAAACTGTTTTTT. It encodes CASSLVGQSLQVGEKLFF.

The V and J genes are TRBV5-1 and TRBJ1-6, with D maybe TRBD1 (5 bases). This CDR3 is built from 14 residues. Germline loops: CDR1 SGHRS, CDR2 YFSETQ. V was shortened by 3 bases and J by 8 bases, with 12 bases between the two germline ends. The CDR3 loop reads CASSWDFSDSPLHF. The CDR3 DNA is TGCGCCAGCAGCTGGGACTTCAGCGATTCACCCCTCCACTTT.

Concerning this clone itself: The sample has other DNA sequences that encode this CDR3 too. The rearrangement links TRBV19 to TRBJ2-7; 9 positions match TRBD1. Germline trimming cut 6 bases from V and 2 bases from J; bases unmatched to any gene: 8. CDR3 length: 15 residues. CDR1 is LNHDA, CDR2 SQIVND, per germline (reference sequence). The CDR3 is CASSREDRGAYEQYF. The CDR3, as DNA: TGTGCCAGTAGCCGGGAGGACAGGGGAGCCTACGAGCAGTACTTC.

J is TRBJ2-7 and V is TRBV11-2; maybe TRBD1 (5 bases). Germline V gene lookup returns CDR1 SGHAT and CDR2 FQNNGV. The CDR3 extends over 12 amino acids. Deletions cut 1 base from V and 6 bases from J, with 7 bases between. The CDR3 reads CASSLARAEQYF. The DNA of the CDR3 is TGTGCCAGCAGCTTAGCCAGGGCCGAGCAGTACTTC.

The CDR3 DNA reads TGCGCCAGCACCTCCAGGGGAATGAACACTGAAGCTTTCTTT. The encoded protein is CASTSRGMNTEAFF. This rearrangement joins TRBV5-1 to TRBJ1-1; a weak D match, TRBD1 (6 bases). The germline V and J ends were trimmed by 6 bases and 0 bases, with 12 bases remaining between them. Germline V gene lookup returns CDR1 SGHRS and CDR2 YFSETQ. The CDR3 extends over 14 amino acids.

The CDR3 region has the DNA TGCGCCAGCAGCATACAGGCGCGGGGCACTGAAGCTTTCTTT. Encoded protein: CASSIQARGTEAFF. The rearrangement joins TRBV5-1 to TRBJ1-1; D perhaps matches TRBD1 (5 bases). V lost 4 bases and J lost 4, with 14 bases in between. The CDR3 runs to 14 residues. Germline V gives CDR1 SGHRS, CDR2 YFSETQ.

There are a few counts of this clone. The chain is built from TRBV18 and TRBJ2-5; TRBD2 agrees at 10 bases. The germline CDR1 and CDR2 sequences are KGHSH and LQKENI. This CDR3 contains 15 residues. V was clipped by 3 bases and J by 0 bases; unmatched bases: 1. CDR3 coding DNA: TGTGCCAGCTCACCCGGACTAGCGGACCAAGAGACCCAGTACTTC. Translating gives CASSPGLADQETQYF.

The J gene is TRBJ1-2, the V gene TRBV14; 12 bases fit TRBD1. The trim removed 4 bases at V and 4 bases at J, leaving 4 bases unmatched. Looked up from germline, CDR1 is SGHDN and CDR2 is FVKESK. There are 15 residues in the CDR3. The CDR3 nucleotides read TGTGCCAGCAGCCGAGGGACAGGGGGCCCCTATGGCTACACCTTC. It specifies CASSRGTGGPYGYTF. Based on the CDR3 plus reference TRBV14 and TRBJ1-2, the full variable domain is EAGVTQFPSHSVIEKGQTVTLRCDPISGHDNLYWYRRVMGKEIKFLLHFVKESKQDESGMPNNRFLAERTGGTYSTLKVQPAELEDSGVYFCASSRGTGGPYGYTFGSGTRLTVV.

The J gene is TRBJ2-5, the V gene TRBV7-9; TRBD1 might be the D (5 bases). The germline V gene has CDR1 SEHNR and CDR2 FQNEAQ (reference sequence). Trimming took 2 bases from V and 10 from J, leaving 14 bases between them. The CDR3 loop spans 13 amino acids. The CDR3 sequence: CASSLNGGQFQYF. CDR3 coding DNA: TGTGCCAGCAGCTTAAATGGCGGACAATTCCAGTACTTC.

The V gene is TRBV29-1, the J gene TRBJ2-2; 9 bases align to TRBD1. The CDR3 is 14 amino acids. Unmatched junction bases numbered 3, after V lost 7 bases and J lost 0 bases. Germline V gene sequence: CDR1 SQVTM, CDR2 ANQGSEA. The CDR3 DNA reads as TGCAGCGGGGGACAGGGCACGAACACCGGGGAGCTGTTTTTT. It codes for CSGGQGTNTGELFF.

V gene TRBV19 combines with J gene TRBJ2-1; 11 bases agree with TRBD2. The germline V gene has CDR1 LNHDA and CDR2 SQIVND (reference sequence). Losses at the gene ends were 10 bases for V and 7 bases for J; bases not matched to a gene: 9. CDR3 length: 14 residues. The CDR3 region is CATVLAGAKNEQFF. The CDR3, as DNA: TGTGCCACGGTACTAGCGGGAGCTAAAAATGAGCAGTTCTTC.

This clone appeared once. CDR3 bases: TGCAGCGCCGAACGGGGGGGGAGCTACACCTTC. Amino acids: CSAERGGSYTF. The chain recombines TRBV29-1 with TRBJ1-2, with D possibly matching TRBD1 (5 bases). Germline values: CDR1 SQVTM, CDR2 ANQGSEA. V was shortened by 7 bases and J by 9 bases, with 15 bases between the two germline ends. There are 11 residues in the CDR3. Full variable domain (remainder filled in from reference TRBV29-1 and TRBJ1-2): SAVISQKPSRDICQRGTSLTIQCQVDSQVTMMFWYRQQPGQSLTLIATANQGSEATYESGFVIDKFPISRPNLTFSTLTVSNMSPEDSSIYLCSAERGGSYTFGSGTRLTVV.